The T cell receptor (beta chain) described here comes from a study of blood T cell repertoires in COVID-19. Unmatched junction bases numbered 6, after V lost 1 base and J lost 2 bases. The CDR3 is 17 amino acids. The germline CDR1 and CDR2 sequences are SGHTA and FQGNSA. Authors' analysis steps: Nucleated cell number was recorded as an estimate derived from reference gene primer amplification. Clones were sequenced by immunoSEQ multiplex PCR, and TCRdb holds only the in-frame ones, with some missing. The V and J calls and clone size come from that table; D and trimming were worked out from the DNA. Among about 21,000 clones listed, 83% were seen once.

This sequence joins TRBV7-2 and TRBJ2-3; 10 bases match TRBD2. This TCR derives from a human donor in a cohort sampled during active COVID-19. Sequencing input: peripheral blood. The DNA for the CDR3 is TGTGCCAGCAGCTTAGGGGTTAGCGGGGGGTCCACAGATACGCAGTATTTT. This codes for CASSLGVSGGSTDTQYF.